This note documents a single T cell receptor beta chain sequence. The target antigen is unknown. This CDR3 has 12 amino acids. The V and J ends lost 4 bases and 12 bases respectively, with 10 bases between them. Germline CDR1 and CDR2: SNHLY and FYNNEI. The data belong to a study of T cells in localized non-small cell lung cancer. Study-wide findings and caveats: Adjacent lung held a median approximately 50 of the top 100 tumor clones. Tumor trailed uninvolved adjacent lung in T cell clonality, which peaked there. Only one tumor region went through sequencing, so heterogeneity may still be there. Longer overall survival accompanied higher blood T cell density.

The assay was immunoSEQ multiplex PCR, and TCRdb's table has in-frame clones only and misses some. Among around 34,000 clones listed, just over 90% were seen once. This material consisted of peripheral blood, taken before any cancer treatment. The sequence was obtained from an older female donor with stage I lung adenocarcinoma. The rearrangement joins TRBV2 to TRBJ1-6; TRBD1 might be the D (6 bases). As DNA, the CDR3 is TGTGCCAGCAGTGGGACAGAGGGACCCCTCCACTTT. Its translation: CASSGTEGPLHF.